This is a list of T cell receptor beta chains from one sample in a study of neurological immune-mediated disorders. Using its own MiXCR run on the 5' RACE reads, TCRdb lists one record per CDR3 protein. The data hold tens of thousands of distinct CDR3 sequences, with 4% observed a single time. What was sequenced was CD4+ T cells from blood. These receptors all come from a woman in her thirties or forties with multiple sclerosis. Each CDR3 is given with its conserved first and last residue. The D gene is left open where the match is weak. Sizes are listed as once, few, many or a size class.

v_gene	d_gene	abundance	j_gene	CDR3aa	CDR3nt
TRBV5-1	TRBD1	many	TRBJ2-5	CASSLAGGQEETQYF	TGCGCCAGCAGCTTGGCCGGGGGACAGGAGGAGACCCAGTACTTC
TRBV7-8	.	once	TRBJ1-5	CASSLAWAVAGQPQHF	TGTGCCAGCAGCTTAGCGTGGGCAGTAGCCGGTCAGCCCCAGCATTTT
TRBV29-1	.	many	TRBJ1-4	CSATRVTNEKLFF	TGCAGCGCCACCAGGGTAACTAATGAAAAACTGTTTTTT
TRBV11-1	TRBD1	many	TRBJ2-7	CASSLMGTGGYEQYF	TGTGCCAGCAGCTTAATGGGGACAGGGGGCTACGAGCAGTACTTC
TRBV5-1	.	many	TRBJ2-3	CASASQNPDTQYF	TGCGCCAGCGCGTCGCAGAACCCAGATACGCAGTATTTT
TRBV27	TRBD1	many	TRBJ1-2	CASSPATGANYGYTF	TGTGCCAGCAGTCCGGCGACAGGGGCCAACTATGGCTACACCTTC
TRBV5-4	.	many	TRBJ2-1	CASSGGQNNEQFF	TGTGCCAGCAGTGGGGGCCAGAACAATGAGCAGTTCTTC
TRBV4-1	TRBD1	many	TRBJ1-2	CASSHYQGGNYGYTF	TGCGCCAGCAGCCATTACCAGGGGGGTAACTATGGCTACACCTTC
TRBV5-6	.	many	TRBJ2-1	CASSLGGRNEQFF	TGTGCCAGCAGCTTGGGTGGGAGGAATGAGCAGTTCTTC
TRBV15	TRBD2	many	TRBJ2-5	CATSRVRREGRETQYF	TGTGCCACCAGCAGAGTGCGCAGGGAGGGCAGAGAGACCCAGTACTTC